These 5 T cell receptor beta chains originate from one sample sequenced in a study of blood T cell repertoires in COVID-19. Profiled with immunoSEQ multiplex PCR; TCRdb holds only in-frame clones, not every one. Of 240,000 or so clones in the sample, more than 70% were seen once. The material sequenced was peripheral blood. All receptors come from a woman aged 40-49 years who had recovered from COVID-19.

Points on this clone: Relative to the germline gene, one junction end is altered; a read error may explain this. This chain joins TRBV5-6 and TRBJ2-5; the match to TRBD1 covers 9 bases. This CDR3 has 17 amino acids. The germline CDR1 and CDR2 sequences are SGHDT and YYEEEE. The CDR3 DNA is TGTGCCCGCAGCTTGGGGGGAGGGACAGGGCCACAAGAGACCCAGTACTTC. Translating it yields CARSLGGGTGPQETQYF.

The chain is built from TRBV5-1 and TRBJ1-4; 9 nucleotides agree with TRBD1. From germline, CDR1 is SGHRS and CDR2 YFSETQ. Trimming took 4 bases from V and 4 from J; bases not matched to a gene: 2. The CDR3 covers 14 residues. CDR3: CASSRGQGNEKLFF. The CDR3 DNA sequence: TGCGCCAGCAGCCGGGGACAGGGTAATGAAAAACTGTTTTTT.

V is TRBV7-9 and J is TRBJ2-7; D might be TRBD2 (5 bases). Trimming removed 5 bases at V and 2 bases at J, with 7 bases between. Per germline, CDR1 SEHNR and CDR2 FQNEAQ (reference sequence). There are 12 residues in the CDR3. In DNA, the CDR3 is TGTGCCAGCAGCACGGGGACCTACGAGCAGTACTTC. Its protein product is CASSTGTYEQYF.

V is TRBV27 and J is TRBJ2-7; TRBD2 aligns across 14 bases. Germline trimming cut 6 bases from V and 7 bases from J; bases unmatched to any gene: 8. In germline, CDR1 is MNHEY, CDR2 SMNVEV (reference sequence). The CDR3 sequence is 15 residues long. Written as DNA, the CDR3 is TGTGCCAGCAGGCCGACTAGCGGGAGGGCCGGGGAGCAGTACGTC. Amino acids: CASRPTSGRAGEQYV.

This rearrangement joins TRBV29-1 to TRBJ1-4; unclear D gene. CDR3 size: 13 residues. Trimming stripped 4 bases from V and 7 bases from J, with 13 bases between. CDR1 SQVTM and CDR2 ANQGSEA come from the germline V gene. Written as DNA, the CDR3 is TGCAGCGTTGGGTCAACTGATCGTGAAAAACTGTTTTTT. This sequence encodes CSVGSTDREKLFF.